These T cell receptor beta chains were read from a single sample in a study of blood T cell repertoires in COVID-19. The assay was immunoSEQ multiplex PCR, and TCRdb's table has in-frame clones only and misses some. In the table there are 300,000 to 450,000 clones, 70% to 90% of which are singletons. Sequences were obtained from peripheral blood. All receptors derive from a woman aged 60-70 years with COVID-19, enrolled during active disease. The CDR3 runs from the conserved cysteine through the conserved F or W. Each record gives: clone size, CDR3 length, J gene, V gene, D gene, CDR3 protein, CDR3 DNA. D genes are given only for firm matches. Size is omitted from some rows. Given values are once, few, many or a class for expanded clones.

. | 13 | TRBJ2-5 | TRBV10-3 | TRBD2 | CAIGRGGQETQYF | TGTGCCATCGGTCGGGGGGGCCAAGAGACCCAGTACTTC
. | 11 | TRBJ1-2 | TRBV30 | . | CAWTTGYGYTF | TGTGCCTGGACTACAGGGTATGGCTACACCTTC
. | 14 | TRBJ1-6 | TRBV19 | . | CASSIQLYNSPLHF | TGTGCCAGTAGTATCCAGTTATATAATTCACCCCTCCACTTT
. | 14 | TRBJ2-5 | TRBV2 | TRBD1 | CASNYRGSQETQYF | TGTGCCAGCAATTACAGGGGAAGCCAAGAGACCCAGTACTTC
. | 15 | TRBJ1-1 | TRBV19 | TRBD1 | CASQGQPFSNTEAFF | TGTGCCAGCCAGGGACAGCCCTTTTCGAACACTGAAGCTTTCTTT
. | 16 | TRBJ1-2 | TRBV9 | . | CASSDPLPTANYGYTF | TGTGCCAGCAGCGATCCACTTCCGACAGCTAACTATGGCTACACCTTC
. | 16 | TRBJ2-2 | TRBV3-1/TRBV3-2 | . | CASSQDRVRVTGELFF | TGTGCCAGCAGCCAAGATCGTGTCAGGGTGACCGGGGAGCTGTTTTTT
. | 19 | TRBJ2-4 | TRBV4-1 | TRBD2 | CASSPATGSASGGKNIQYF | TGCGCCAGCAGCCCCGCTACAGGGTCAGCTAGCGGGGGGAAAAACATTCAGTACTTC
once | 15 | TRBJ2-1 | TRBV13 | TRBD2 | CASSFERGGYNEQFF | TGTGCCAGCAGCTTTGAGCGGGGGGGCTACAATGAGCAGTTCTTC
. | 15 | TRBJ2-7 | TRBV19 | . | CASSIKGRAPYEQYF | TGTGCCAGTAGTATCAAAGGCAGGGCTCCCTACGAGCAGTACTTC
. | 15 | TRBJ1-3 | TRBV5-4 | TRBD1 | CASSLVDRGRNTIYF | TGTGCCAGCAGCTTGGTGGACAGGGGAAGAAACACCATATATTTT
. | 19 | TRBJ2-2 | TRBV4-1 | TRBD2 | CASSQGWTSGGPDTGELFF | TGCGCCAGCAGCCAAGGATGGACTAGCGGGGGACCAGACACCGGGGAGCTGTTTTTT
once | 14 | TRBJ1-2 | TRBV2 | . | CASSEAANSYGYTF | TGTGCCAGCAGTGAAGCGGCCAACAGCTATGGCTACACCTTC
. | 16 | TRBJ2-2 | TRBV28 | TRBD2 | CASVTSGAANTGELFF | TGTGCCAGCGTGACTAGCGGGGCTGCGAACACCGGGGAGCTGTTTTTT
. | 17 | TRBJ1-3 | TRBV4-2 | . | CASSQDLEAPSGNTIYF | TGTGCCAGCAGCCAAGATCTTGAGGCGCCCTCTGGAAACACCATATATTTT
. | 17 | TRBJ1-5 | TRBV7-8 | TRBD1 | CASSILDRGQTIQPQHF | TGTGCCAGCAGCATCCTGGACAGGGGGCAGACCATTCAGCCCCAGCATTTT
. | 12 | TRBJ2-2 | TRBV3-1/TRBV3-2 | . | CASSQATGELFF | TGTGCCAGCAGCCAAGCGACCGGGGAGCTGTTTTTT
. | 15 | TRBJ2-7 | TRBV6-6 | TRBD2 | CASSSTSGVRYEQYF | TGTGCCAGCAGTTCGACTAGCGGGGTCCGCTACGAGCAGTACTTC
. | 14 | TRBJ2-5 | TRBV18 | TRBD2 | CASSLAGGAETQYF | TGTGCCAGCTCACTAGCGGGGGGCGCTGAGACCCAGTACTTC
. | 12 | TRBJ2-7 | TRBV20-1 | TRBD2 | CSASLAGSEQYF | TGCAGTGCTAGTCTAGCGGGAAGCGAGCAGTACTTC
. | 15 | TRBJ1-6 | TRBV9 | . | CASSAQNRADSPLHF | TGTGCCAGCAGCGCCCAAAACAGGGCGGATTCACCCCTCCACTTT
. | 11 | TRBJ2-3 | TRBV19 | . | CASSITDTQYF | TGTGCCAGTTCTATCACAGATACGCAGTATTTT
. | 14 | TRBJ1-1 | TRBV13 | . | CASSLMDTDTEAFF | TGTGCCAGCAGCTTAATGGACACAGACACTGAAGCTTTCTTT
. | 15 | TRBJ2-5 | TRBV10-3 | TRBD2 | CAISGELAGQETQYF | TGTGCCATCAGTGGCGAACTAGCGGGGCAAGAGACCCAGTACTTC
. | 13 | TRBJ2-7 | TRBV6-5 | TRBD1 | CASRDRGLGEQYF | TGTGCCAGCAGGGACAGGGGGCTGGGCGAGCAGTACTTC
. | 11 | TRBJ2-2 | TRBV20-1 | . | CSAQVAGELFF | TGCAGTGCGCAAGTAGCCGGGGAGCTGTTTTTT
. | 15 | TRBJ1-4 | TRBV7-8 | . | CASSLSRVTNEKLFF | TGTGCCAGCAGCTTATCGCGGGTCACTAATGAAAAACTGTTTTTT
once | 16 | TRBJ2-1 | TRBV24-1 | TRBD1 | CATSDLPGQGVNEQFF | TGTGCCACCAGTGACCTACCGGGACAGGGGGTAAATGAGCAGTTCTTC
. | 14 | TRBJ2-7 | TRBV5-4 | . | CASSLHSVSYEQYF | TGTGCCAGCAGCTTGCACTCGGTTTCCTACGAGCAGTACTTC
. | 15 | TRBJ1-5 | TRBV27 | . | CASSAHQGNNQPQHF | TGTGCCAGCAGTGCGCATCAGGGGAATAATCAGCCCCAGCATTTT
. | 14 | TRBJ2-5 | TRBV5-1 | . | CASSLELDQETQYF | TGCGCCAGCAGCTTGGAACTAGATCAAGAGACCCAGTACTTC
. | 16 | TRBJ1-5 | TRBV4-2 | . | CASSQDEEKSNQPQHF | TGTGCCAGCAGCCAAGATGAGGAAAAGTCAAATCAGCCCCAGCATTTT
. | 14 | TRBJ2-1 | TRBV7-3 | . | CASSPRQDYNEQFF | TGTGCCAGCAGCCCCCGACAGGACTACAATGAGCAGTTCTTC
. | 17 | TRBJ1-6 | TRBV11-2 | TRBD1 | CASSSPGQGGYNSPLHF | TGTGCCAGCAGCTCACCAGGACAGGGAGGTTATAATTCACCCCTCCACTTT
. | 15 | TRBJ2-1 | TRBV18 | . | CASSKGELRYNEQFF | TGTGCCAGCTCAAAAGGGGAACTGCGATACAATGAGCAGTTCTTC
. | 14 | TRBJ1-2 | TRBV5-1 | TRBD1 | CASSQGQGNYGYTF | TGCGCCAGCAGCCAAGGACAGGGAAACTATGGCTACACCTTC
. | 14 | TRBJ1-2 | TRBV7-8 | . | CASSLSSTNYGYTF | TGTGCCAGCAGCTTGTCGTCTACTAACTATGGCTACACCTTC
. | 16 | TRBJ2-4 | TRBV27 | . | CASSLGQRLAKNIQYF | TGTGCCAGCAGTCTAGGACAGCGGCTAGCCAAAAACATTCAGTACTTC
. | 16 | TRBJ1-4 | TRBV28 | . | CASSSGWYLANEKLFF | TGTGCCAGCAGTAGCGGTTGGTATCTGGCTAATGAAAAACTGTTTTTT
. | 17 | TRBJ1-1 | TRBV3-1/TRBV3-2 | TRBD1 | CASSLADRGGRNTEAFF | TGTGCCAGCAGCTTAGCGGACAGGGGAGGGAGAAACACTGAAGCTTTCTTT
. | 13 | TRBJ1-6 | TRBV7-3 | . | CASSPSWSSPLHF | TGTGCCAGCAGCCCTTCATGGAGTTCACCCCTCCACTTT
. | 16 | TRBJ1-1 | TRBV19 | . | CASSMIRSGRPTEAFF | TGTGCCAGTAGTATGATTCGGAGTGGTCGGCCGACTGAAGCTTTCTTT
once | 14 | TRBJ2-5 | TRBV7-9 | TRBD2 | CASSFPTGGETQYF | TGTGCCAGCAGCTTTCCGACGGGAGGAGAGACCCAGTACTTC
. | 14 | TRBJ1-2 | TRBV5-1 | . | CASSLDLQSYGYTF | TGCGCCAGCAGCTTGGATCTACAGAGCTATGGCTACACCTTC
. | 17 | TRBJ2-1 | TRBV9 | TRBD2 | CASSVAASGGAGNEQFF | TGTGCCAGCAGCGTAGCGGCTAGCGGGGGGGCAGGAAATGAGCAGTTCTTC